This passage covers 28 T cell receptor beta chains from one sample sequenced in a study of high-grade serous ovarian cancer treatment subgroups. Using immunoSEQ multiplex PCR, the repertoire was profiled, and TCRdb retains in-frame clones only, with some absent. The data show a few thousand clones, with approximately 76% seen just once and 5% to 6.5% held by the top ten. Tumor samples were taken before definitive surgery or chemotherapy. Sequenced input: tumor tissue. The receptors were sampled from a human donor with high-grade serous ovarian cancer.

CDR3 nucleotides: TGCAGCGTCCACAGGGGAAAGTCTGAAGCTTTCTTT. It yields the protein CSVHRGKSEAFF. V and J are TRBV29-1 and TRBJ1-1; 7 bases are shared with TRBD1. J lost 6 bases, V lost 6 bases, and 7 bases had no gene match. This CDR3 has 12 residues. Per the germline V gene, CDR1 is SQVTM and CDR2 is ANQGSEA.

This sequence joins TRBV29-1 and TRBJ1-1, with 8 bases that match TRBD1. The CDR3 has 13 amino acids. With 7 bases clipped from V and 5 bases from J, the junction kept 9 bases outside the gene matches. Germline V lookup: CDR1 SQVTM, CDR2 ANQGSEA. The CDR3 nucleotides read TGCAGCGGTGGACAGGGTAAAGAGACTGAAGCTTTCTTT. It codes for CSGGQGKETEAFF. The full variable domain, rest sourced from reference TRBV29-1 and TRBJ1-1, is SAVISQKPSRDICQRGTSLTIQCQVDSQVTMMFWYRQQPGQSLTLIATANQGSEATYESGFVIDKFPISRPNLTFSTLTVSNMSPEDSSIYLCSGGQGKETEAFFGQGTRLTVV.

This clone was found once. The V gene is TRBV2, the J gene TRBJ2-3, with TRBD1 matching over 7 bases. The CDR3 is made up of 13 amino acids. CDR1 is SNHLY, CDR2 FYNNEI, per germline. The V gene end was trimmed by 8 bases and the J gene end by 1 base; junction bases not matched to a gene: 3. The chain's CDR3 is CASYRGGTDTQYF. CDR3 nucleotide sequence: TGTGCCAGCTACAGGGGCGGCACAGATACGCAGTATTTT.

CDR3: CASSLEGSNYGYTF. DNA of the CDR3: TGTGCCAGCAGCTTAGAAGGGTCCAACTATGGCTACACCTTC. The chain uses TRBV7-2 and TRBJ1-2; D remains ambiguous. Per germline, CDR1 SGHTA and CDR2 FQGNSA. V lost 1 base and J 2 bases, leaving 8 bases between the germline ends. CDR3 length equals 14 residues.

The CDR3 region has the DNA TGTGCCAGCAGTTTAAGGGGAGGGGCGGGAGTTAGGGTGGGGGCCTACGAGCAGTACTTC. Residues: CASSLRGGAGVRVGAYEQYF. V is TRBV27 and J is TRBJ2-7; 7 nucleotides match TRBD2. The V and J ends lost 2 bases and 2 bases, in that order; junction bases with no gene match: 21. Germline-derived CDR1 and CDR2 are MNHEY and SMNVEV (reference sequence). This CDR3 comprises 20 residues.

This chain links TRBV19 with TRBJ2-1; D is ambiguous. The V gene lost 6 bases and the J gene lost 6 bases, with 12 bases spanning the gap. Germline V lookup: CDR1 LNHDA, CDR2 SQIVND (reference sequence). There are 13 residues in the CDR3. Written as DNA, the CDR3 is TGTGCCAGTAGCTCATCATACCTCAATGAGCAGTTCTTC. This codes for CASSSSYLNEQFF.

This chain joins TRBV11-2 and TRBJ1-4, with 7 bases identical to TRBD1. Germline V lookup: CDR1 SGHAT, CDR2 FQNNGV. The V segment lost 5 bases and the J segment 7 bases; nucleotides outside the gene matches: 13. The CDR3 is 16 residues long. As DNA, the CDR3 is TGTGCCAGCAGCCGAAATGGAGGGGGCGCGGGTGAAAAACTGTTTTTT. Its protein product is CASSRNGGGAGEKLFF.

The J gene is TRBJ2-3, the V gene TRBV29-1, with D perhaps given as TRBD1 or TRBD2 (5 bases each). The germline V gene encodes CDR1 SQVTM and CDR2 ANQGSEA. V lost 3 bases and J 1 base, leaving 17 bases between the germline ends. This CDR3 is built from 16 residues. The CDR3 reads CSVDYTGAHGTDTQYF. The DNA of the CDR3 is TGCAGCGTTGACTATACCGGGGCGCATGGCACAGATACGCAGTATTTT.

CDR3 protein: CASSESGWGNTEAFF. The DNA of the CDR3 is TGTGCCAGCAGTGAATCGGGGTGGGGGAACACTGAAGCTTTCTTT. This rearrangement joins TRBV25-1 to TRBJ1-1; D is unclear. Germline-derived CDR1 and CDR2 are MGHDK and SYGVNS. The CDR3 consists of 15 residues. V lost 1 base to trimming and J lost 1 base, with 10 bases between them.

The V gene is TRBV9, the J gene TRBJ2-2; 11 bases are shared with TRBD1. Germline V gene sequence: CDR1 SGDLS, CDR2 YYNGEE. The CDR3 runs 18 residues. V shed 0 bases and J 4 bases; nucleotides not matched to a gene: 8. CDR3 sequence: CASSVAKGQGAGTGELFF. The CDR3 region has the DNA TGTGCCAGCAGCGTAGCTAAAGGACAGGGGGCCGGCACCGGGGAGCTGTTTTTT.

DNA for the CDR3: TGCGCCAGCAGCCAAGTACAGGGGTATGAAAAACTGTTTTTT. Protein: CASSQVQGYEKLFF. V is TRBV4-3 and J is TRBJ1-4; 7 nucleotides agree with TRBD1. The V gene's germline CDR1 is LGHNA and CDR2 YSLEER. This CDR3 comprises 14 residues. The junction had 2 bases not matched to a gene; V was cut back by 1 base and J by 6 bases.

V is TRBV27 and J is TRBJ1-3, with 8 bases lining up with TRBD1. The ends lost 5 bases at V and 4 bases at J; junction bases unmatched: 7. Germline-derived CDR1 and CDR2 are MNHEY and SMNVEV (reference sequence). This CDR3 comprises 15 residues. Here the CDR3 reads CASSPTGGWGNTIYF. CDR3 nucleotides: TGTGCCAGCAGTCCTACAGGGGGATGGGGAAACACCATATATTTT.

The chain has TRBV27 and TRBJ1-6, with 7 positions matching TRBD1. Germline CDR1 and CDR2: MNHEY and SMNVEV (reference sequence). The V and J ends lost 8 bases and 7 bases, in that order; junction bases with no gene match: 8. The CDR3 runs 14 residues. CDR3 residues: CASGYDRENSPLHF. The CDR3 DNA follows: TGTGCCAGCGGGTATGACAGGGAAAATTCACCCCTCCACTTT.

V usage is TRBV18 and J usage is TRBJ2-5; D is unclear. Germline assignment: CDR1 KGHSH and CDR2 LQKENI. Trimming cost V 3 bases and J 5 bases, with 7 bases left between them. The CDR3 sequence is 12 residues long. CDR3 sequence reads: CASSPSGETQYF. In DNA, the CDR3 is TGTGCCAGCTCACCCAGTGGGGAGACCCAGTACTTC.

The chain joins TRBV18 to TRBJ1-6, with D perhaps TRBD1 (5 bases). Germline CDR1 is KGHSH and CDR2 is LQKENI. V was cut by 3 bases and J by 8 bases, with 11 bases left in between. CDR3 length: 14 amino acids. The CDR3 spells CASSPGIGDSPLHF. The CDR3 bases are TGTGCCAGCTCACCCGGCATAGGGGATTCACCCCTCCACTTT.

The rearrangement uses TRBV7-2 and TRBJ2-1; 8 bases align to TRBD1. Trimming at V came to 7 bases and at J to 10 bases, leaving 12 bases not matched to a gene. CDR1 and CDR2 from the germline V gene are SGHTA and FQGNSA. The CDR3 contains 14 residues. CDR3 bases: TGTGCCAGCACTCATATACAGGGGGGTCACGAGCAGTTCTTC. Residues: CASTHIQGGHEQFF.

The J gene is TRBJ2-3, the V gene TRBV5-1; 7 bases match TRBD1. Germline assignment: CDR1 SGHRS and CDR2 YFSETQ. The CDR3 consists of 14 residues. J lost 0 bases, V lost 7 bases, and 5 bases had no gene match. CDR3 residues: CASEPGQSTDTQYF. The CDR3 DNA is TGCGCCAGCGAACCGGGACAGAGCACAGATACGCAGTATTTT.

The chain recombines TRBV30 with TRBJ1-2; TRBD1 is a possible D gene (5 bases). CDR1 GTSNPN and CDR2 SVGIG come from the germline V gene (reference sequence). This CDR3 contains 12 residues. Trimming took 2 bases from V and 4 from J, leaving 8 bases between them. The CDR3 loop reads CAWSSGSYGYTF. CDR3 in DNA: TGTGCCTGGAGTTCAGGGAGCTATGGCTACACCTTC.

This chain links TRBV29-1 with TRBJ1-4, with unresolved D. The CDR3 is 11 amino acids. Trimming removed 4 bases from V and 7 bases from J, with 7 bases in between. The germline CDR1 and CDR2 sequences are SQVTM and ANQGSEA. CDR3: CSVGILEKLFF. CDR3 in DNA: TGCAGCGTTGGGATACTTGAAAAACTGTTTTTT.

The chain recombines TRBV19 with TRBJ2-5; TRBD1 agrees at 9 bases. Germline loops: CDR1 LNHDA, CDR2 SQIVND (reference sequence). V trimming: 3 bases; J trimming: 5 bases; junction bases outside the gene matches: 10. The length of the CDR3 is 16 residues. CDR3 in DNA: TGTGCCAGTAGTATTGGCTTGACAGGGGGATCGGAGACCCAGTACTTC. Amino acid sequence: CASSIGLTGGSETQYF.

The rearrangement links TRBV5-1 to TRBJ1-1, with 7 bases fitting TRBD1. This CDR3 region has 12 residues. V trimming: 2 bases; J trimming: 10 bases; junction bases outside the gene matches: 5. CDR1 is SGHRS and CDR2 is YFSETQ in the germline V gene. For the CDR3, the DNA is TGCGCCAGCAGCTTTGACAGGGAGTCAGCTTTCTTT. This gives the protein CASSFDRESAFF.

The CDR3 DNA sequence: TGTGCCAGCGGACTAGCGGGGATCCAAGAGACCCAGTACTTC. This codes for CASGLAGIQETQYF. The chain joins TRBV6-1 to TRBJ2-5, with 12 bases fitting TRBD2. V trimming: 8 bases; J trimming: 1 base; junction bases outside the gene matches: 2. CDR3 size: 14 residues. Germline CDR1 MNHNS, CDR2 SASEGT.

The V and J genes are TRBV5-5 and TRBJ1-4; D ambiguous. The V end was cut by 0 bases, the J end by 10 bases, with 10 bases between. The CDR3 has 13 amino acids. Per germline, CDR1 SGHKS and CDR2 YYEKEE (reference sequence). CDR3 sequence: CASSLDSRGKLFF. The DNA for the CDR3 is TGTGCCAGCAGCTTGGACAGTCGTGGAAAACTGTTTTTT.

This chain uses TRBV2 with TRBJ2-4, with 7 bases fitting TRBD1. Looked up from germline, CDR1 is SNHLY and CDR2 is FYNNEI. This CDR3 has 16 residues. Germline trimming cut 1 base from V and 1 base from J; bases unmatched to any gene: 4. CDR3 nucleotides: TGTGCCAGCAGTGAAGAGACAGGGCGTGCCAAAAACATTCAGTACTTC. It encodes CASSEETGRAKNIQYF.

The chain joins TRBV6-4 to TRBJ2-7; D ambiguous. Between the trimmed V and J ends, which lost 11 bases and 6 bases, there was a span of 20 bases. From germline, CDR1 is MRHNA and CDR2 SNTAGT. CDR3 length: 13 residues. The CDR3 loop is CAVSSGPWGEQYF. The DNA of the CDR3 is TGTGCCGTTTCGTCTGGGCCCTGGGGCGAGCAGTACTTC.

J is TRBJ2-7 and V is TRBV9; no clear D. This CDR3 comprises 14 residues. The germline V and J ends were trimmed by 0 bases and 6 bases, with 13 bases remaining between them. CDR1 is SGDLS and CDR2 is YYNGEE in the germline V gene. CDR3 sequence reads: CASSVAGNGVEQYF. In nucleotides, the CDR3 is TGTGCCAGCAGCGTAGCTGGGAATGGCGTCGAGCAGTACTTC.

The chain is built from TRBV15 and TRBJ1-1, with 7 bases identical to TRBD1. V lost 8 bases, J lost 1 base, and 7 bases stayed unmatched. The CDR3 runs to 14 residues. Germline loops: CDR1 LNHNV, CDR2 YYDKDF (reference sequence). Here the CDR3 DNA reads TGTGCCACCGACACGGGACAGAAGAACACTGAAGCTTTCTTT. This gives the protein CATDTGQKNTEAFF.

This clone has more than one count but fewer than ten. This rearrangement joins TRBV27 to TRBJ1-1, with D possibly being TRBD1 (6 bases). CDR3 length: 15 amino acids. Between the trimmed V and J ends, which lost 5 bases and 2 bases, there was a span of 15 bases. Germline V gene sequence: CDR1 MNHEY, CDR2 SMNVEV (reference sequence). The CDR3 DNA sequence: TGTGCCAGCAGTCGTAATTTACAGGGAAACACTGAAGCTTTCTTT. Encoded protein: CASSRNLQGNTEAFF.